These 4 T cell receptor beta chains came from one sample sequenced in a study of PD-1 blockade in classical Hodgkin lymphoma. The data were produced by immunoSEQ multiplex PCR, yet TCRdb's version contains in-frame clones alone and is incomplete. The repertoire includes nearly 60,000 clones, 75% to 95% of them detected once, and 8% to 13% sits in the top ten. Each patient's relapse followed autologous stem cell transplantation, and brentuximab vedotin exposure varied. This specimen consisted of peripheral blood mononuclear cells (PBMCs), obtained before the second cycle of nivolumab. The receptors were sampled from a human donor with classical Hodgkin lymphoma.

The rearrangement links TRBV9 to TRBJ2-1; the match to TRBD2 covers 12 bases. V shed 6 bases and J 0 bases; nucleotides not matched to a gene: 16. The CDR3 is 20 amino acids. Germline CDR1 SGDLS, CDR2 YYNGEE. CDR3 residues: CASNGNWASGRGSSYNEQFF. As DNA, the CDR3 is TGTGCCAGCAATGGGAATTGGGCTAGCGGGAGGGGCAGCTCCTACAATGAGCAGTTCTTC.

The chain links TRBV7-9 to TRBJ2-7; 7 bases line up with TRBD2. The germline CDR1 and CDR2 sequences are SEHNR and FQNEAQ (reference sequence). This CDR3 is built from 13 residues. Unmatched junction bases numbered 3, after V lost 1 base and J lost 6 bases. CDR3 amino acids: CASSLVGRGEQYF. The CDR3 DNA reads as TGTGCCAGCAGCTTAGTTGGGAGGGGCGAGCAGTACTTC.

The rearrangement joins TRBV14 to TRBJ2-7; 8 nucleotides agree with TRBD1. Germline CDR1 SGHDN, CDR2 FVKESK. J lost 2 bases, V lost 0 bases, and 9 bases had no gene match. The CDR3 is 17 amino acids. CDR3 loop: CASSQEPRTGFPYEQYF. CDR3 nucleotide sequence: TGTGCCAGCAGCCAAGAACCTAGGACAGGGTTTCCCTACGAGCAGTACTTC. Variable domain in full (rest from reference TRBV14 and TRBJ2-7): EAGVTQFPSHSVIEKGQTVTLRCDPISGHDNLYWYRRVMGKEIKFLLHFVKESKQDESGMPNNRFLAERTGGTYSTLKVQPAELEDSGVYFCASSQEPRTGFPYEQYFGPGTRLTVT.

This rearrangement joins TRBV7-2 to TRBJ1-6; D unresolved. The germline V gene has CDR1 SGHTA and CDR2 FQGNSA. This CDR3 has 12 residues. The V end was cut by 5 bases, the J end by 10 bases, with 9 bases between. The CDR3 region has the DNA TGTGCCAGCAGCCCCCCAGTGTCACCCCTCCACTTT. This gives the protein CASSPPVSPLHF.